These 29 T cell receptor beta chains were all obtained from the same sample, sequenced in a study of T cell changes during pregnancy in multiple sclerosis. Assay used: immunoSEQ multiplex PCR; TCRdb lists only in-frame clones, some missing. The sample records around 50,000 clones, 75% to 90% being singletons. The sequences come from CD8+ T cells from peripheral blood mononuclear cells, collected in the second trimester of pregnancy. These receptor sequences come from a female donor with multiple sclerosis, enrolled in a pregnancy study.

The V call is TRBV6-4, the J call TRBJ2-3; 10 nucleotides match TRBD2. Looked up from germline, CDR1 is MRHNA and CDR2 is SNTAGT. The junction had 6 bases not matched to a gene; V was cut back by 2 bases and J by 4 bases. CDR3 size: 16 residues. DNA for the CDR3: TGTGCCAGCAGTGACCTTGTAGCGGGGGGCCCAGATACGCAGTATTTT. It codes for CASSDLVAGGPDTQYF.

This chain links TRBV7-6 with TRBJ2-3, with D maybe TRBD1 (6 bases). The V gene's germline CDR1 is SGHVS and CDR2 FNYEAQ. The CDR3 length is 12 residues. The V gene lost 8 bases and the J gene lost 0 bases, with 6 bases spanning the gap. The CDR3 DNA reads TGTGCCAGCCAGGGGAGCACAGATACGCAGTATTTT. Encoded protein: CASQGSTDTQYF.

The CDR3 DNA follows: TGTGCCAGCACCTCCCCCGGGGGGGCGAACACCGGGGAGCTGTTTTTT. It translates to CASTSPGGANTGELFF. The chain carries TRBV2 and TRBJ2-2; 8 positions match TRBD2. The V and J ends lost 7 bases and 0 bases, in that order; junction bases with no gene match: 7. The V gene's germline CDR1 is SNHLY and CDR2 FYNNEI. The CDR3 runs 16 residues.

The genes are TRBV2 and TRBJ1-1; TRBD1 is a possible D gene (6 bases). The CDR3 contains 15 residues. CDR1 SNHLY and CDR2 FYNNEI come from the germline V gene. V was shortened by 6 bases and J by 2 bases, with 16 bases between the two germline ends. The CDR3 region is CASRSREGHNTEAFF. The CDR3 coding sequence is TGTGCCAGCAGATCACGGGAGGGACATAACACTGAAGCTTTCTTT.

J is TRBJ2-5 and V is TRBV5-6, with 11 nucleotides matching TRBD2. The J segment lost 5 bases and the V segment lost 2 bases, leaving 2 bases of the junction unmatched. The CDR3 is made up of 14 amino acids. Per germline, CDR1 SGHDT and CDR2 YYEEEE. The DNA for the CDR3 is TGTGCCAGCAGCTTACTAGCGGGAGCGGAGACCCAGTACTTC. Residues: CASSLLAGAETQYF.

The V and J genes are TRBV9 and TRBJ1-1; TRBD1 matches at 9 bases. This CDR3 spans 16 amino acids. The germline CDR1 and CDR2 sequences are SGDLS and YYNGEE. Losses at the gene ends were 3 bases for V and 1 base for J; bases not matched to a gene: 7. The DNA of the CDR3 is TGTGCCAGCAGCGCCCAAACGGGACAGGGGAACACTGAAGCTTTCTTT. Its protein is CASSAQTGQGNTEAFF.

V and J are TRBV19 and TRBJ2-7; D not resolved. Germline V gives CDR1 LNHDA, CDR2 SQIVND (reference sequence). The CDR3 covers 13 residues. Trimming stripped 3 bases from V and 0 bases from J, with 6 bases between. CDR3: CASSIVASYEQYF. The CDR3 DNA follows: TGTGCCAGTAGTATTGTGGCCTCCTACGAGCAGTACTTC. The complete variable domain, with remaining parts taken from reference TRBV19 and TRBJ2-7, reads DGGITQSPKYLFRKEGQNVTLSCEQNLNHDAMYWYRQDPGQGLRLIYYSQIVNDFQKGDIAEGYSVSREKKESFPLTVTSAQKNPTAFYLCASSIVASYEQYFGPGTRLTVT.

CDR3 nucleotides: TGTGCCAGCAGAGGACTGTACAATAGCAATCAGCCCCAGCATTTT. As protein: CASRGLYNSNQPQHF. This chain connects TRBV27 to TRBJ1-5; no clear D. The CDR3 consists of 15 residues. Trimming shortened V by 6 bases and J by 0 bases, and 12 bases separated the two germline ends. Germline values: CDR1 MNHEY, CDR2 SMNVEV (reference sequence).

V is TRBV2 and J is TRBJ1-2; 11 bases match TRBD1. The length of the CDR3 is 16 residues. The germline V gene has CDR1 SNHLY and CDR2 FYNNEI. Unmatched junction bases numbered 12, after V lost 8 bases and J lost 4 bases. CDR3 nucleotides: TGTGCCAGCTCTCTCGGGGACAGGGGGACAAGCTATGGCTACACCTTC. Protein: CASSLGDRGTSYGYTF.

This clone was seen a handful of times. This chain connects TRBV7-8 to TRBJ1-1; no definite D call. V lost 0 bases and J lost 8, with 7 bases in between. This CDR3 region has 12 residues. Germline lookup yields CDR1 SGHVS and CDR2 FQNEAQ. The CDR3 coding sequence is TGTGCCAGCAGCTTAGCGGAGGGAGAAGCTTTCTTT. Translation: CASSLAEGEAFF.

The rearrangement links TRBV6-1 to TRBJ1-2; no clear D gene. Germline CDR1 MNHNS, CDR2 SASEGT. V gave up 10 bases and J gave up 8 bases, with 26 bases separating them. The CDR3 spans 15 residues. CDR3 residues: CATRPEDRGSIGYTF. CDR3 DNA sequence: TGTGCCACCAGACCGGAGGACCGTGGGTCGATCGGCTACACCTTC.

V is TRBV11-2 and J is TRBJ2-1, with D perhaps matching TRBD1 (8 bases). V was shortened by 8 bases and J by 4 bases, with 15 bases between the two germline ends. The CDR3 totals 14 residues. CDR1 and CDR2 from the germline V gene are SGHAT and FQNNGV. CDR3 loop: CASLEQGGYNEQFF. For the CDR3, the DNA is TGTGCCAGCCTCGAACAGGGGGGGTACAATGAGCAGTTCTTC.

The chain is built from TRBV6-1 and TRBJ2-2; 10 bases align to TRBD2. V gave up 5 bases and J gave up 7 bases; unmatched junction bases: 7. This CDR3 spans 15 amino acids. The germline gives CDR1 MNHNS, CDR2 SASEGT. CDR3 bases: TGTGCCAGCAGTCCTGTAGCGGGGGGCCACGGGGAGCTGTTTTTT. Translated, it gives CASSPVAGGHGELFF.

This chain links TRBV6-5 with TRBJ2-7, with 9 bases fitting TRBD1. Losses at the gene ends were 2 bases for V and 5 bases for J; bases not matched to a gene: 10. The CDR3 is made up of 16 amino acids. CDR1 and CDR2 from the germline V gene are MNHEY and SVGAGI. The CDR3 coding sequence is TGTGCCAGCAGTTACCGGGGACAGGGCAATAACCACGAGCAGTACTTC. Translating it yields CASSYRGQGNNHEQYF.

The chain uses TRBV5-5 and TRBJ2-3; 8 nucleotides align to TRBD2. In germline, CDR1 is SGHKS, CDR2 YYEKEE (reference sequence). Losses at the gene ends were 3 bases for V and 3 bases for J; bases not matched to a gene: 9. The CDR3 has 16 residues. This CDR3 is CASSYGIGGATDTQYF. DNA of the CDR3: TGTGCCAGCAGCTATGGGATCGGGGGGGCAACAGATACGCAGTATTTT.

The rearrangement joins TRBV13 to TRBJ2-5, with D tentatively TRBD2 (7 bases). The V end lost 1 base, the J end lost 7 bases, and 19 bases lay between the germline ends. From germline, CDR1 is PRHDT and CDR2 FYEKMQ (reference sequence). The CDR3 runs to 16 residues. CDR3 in DNA: TGTGCCAGCAGCTTAGTTGGGGGGGCCTCGGAGGTGACCCAGTACTTC. This sequence encodes CASSLVGGASEVTQYF.

The genes are TRBV18 and TRBJ1-5, with D uncertain. This CDR3 spans 17 amino acids. V was pared by 5 bases and J by 0 bases, with 17 bases between. The germline V gene has CDR1 KGHSH and CDR2 LQKENI. The CDR3 region has the DNA TGTGCCAGCTCATCCGAACCCACTTTTCATAGCAATCAGCCCCAGCATTTT. The encoded protein is CASSSEPTFHSNQPQHF.

V usage is TRBV6-6 and J usage is TRBJ2-1; D not certain. Germline CDR1 is MNHNY and CDR2 is SVGAGI (reference sequence). This CDR3 has 12 amino acids. V was cut by 2 bases and J by 7 bases, with 6 bases left in between. In DNA, the CDR3 is TGTGCCAGCAGTTACCTTATTAATGAGCAGTTCTTC. This sequence encodes CASSYLINEQFF.

The chain recombines TRBV29-1 with TRBJ1-2; 9 bases agree with TRBD1. CDR1 SQVTM and CDR2 ANQGSEA come from the germline V gene. With 3 bases clipped from V and 6 bases from J, the junction kept 2 bases outside the gene matches. The CDR3 has 12 amino acids. Written as DNA, the CDR3 is TGCAGCGTTGAGACAGGGGGAGATGGCTACACCTTC. Protein: CSVETGGDGYTF.

This clone was seen repeatedly, ten times or more. CDR3 coding DNA: TGCGCCAGCAGCTCACGACAGGGGGAGAACACTGAAGCTTTCTTT. It translates to CASSSRQGENTEAFF. J is TRBJ1-1 and V is TRBV4-1, with TRBD1 matching 9 bases. In germline, CDR1 is MGHRA, CDR2 YSYEKL. The CDR3 runs 15 residues. Trimming removed 5 bases from V and 1 base from J; junction bases left unmatched: 5.

V is TRBV7-3 and J is TRBJ2-1; D might be TRBD2 (5 bases). Looked up from germline, CDR1 is SGHTA and CDR2 is FQGTGA. There are 16 residues in the CDR3. V lost 0 bases and J lost 2, with 11 bases in between. CDR3 protein: CASSLTSPGTYNEQFF. In nucleotides, the CDR3 is TGTGCCAGCAGCTTAACGAGTCCCGGGACCTACAATGAGCAGTTCTTC.

The chain couples TRBV7-8 to TRBJ2-7; 8 bases fit TRBD1. The CDR3 extends over 15 amino acids. The junction had 8 bases not matched to a gene; V was cut back by 5 bases and J by 2 bases. CDR1 and CDR2 (germline): SGHVS, FQNEAQ. CDR3: CASSKWTGPTYEQYF. The CDR3 DNA follows: TGTGCCAGCAGCAAGTGGACAGGGCCCACCTACGAGCAGTACTTC.

V gene TRBV25-1 combines with J gene TRBJ1-4; unclear D gene. This CDR3 region has 15 residues. The germline V gene has CDR1 MGHDK and CDR2 SYGVNS. V was clipped by 3 bases and J by 0 bases, with 8 bases between them. The CDR3 DNA follows: TGTGCCAGCAGTGATCTCAGGTCAACTAATGAAAAACTGTTTTTT. Translated, it gives CASSDLRSTNEKLFF.

In its sample, this clone was seen a few times. The chain carries TRBV7-9 and TRBJ1-2, with 7 bases lining up with TRBD1. CDR1 is SEHNR and CDR2 is FQNEAQ in the germline V gene (reference sequence). The CDR3 runs to 14 residues. V lost 1 base to trimming and J lost 7 bases; unmatched junction nucleotides: 6. CDR3 DNA sequence: TGTGCCAGCAGCTTAGGAAGGGGGCTTAGTGGCTACACCTTC. Protein sequence: CASSLGRGLSGYTF. Full variable domain (rest looked up from reference TRBV7-9 and TRBJ1-2): DTGVSQNPRHKITKRGQNVTFRCDPISEHNRLYWYRQTLGQGPEFLTYFQNEAQLEKSRLLSDRFSAERPKGSFSTLEIQRTEQGDSAMYLCASSLGRGLSGYTFGSGTRLTVV.

The chain carries TRBV5-4 and TRBJ2-7; D gene unclear. The length of the CDR3 is 13 residues. Germline assignment: CDR1 SGHNT and CDR2 YYREEE (reference sequence). V lost 5 bases to trimming and J lost 6 bases, with 15 bases between them. The CDR3 loop reads CASRAGGHPEQYF. The CDR3, as DNA: TGTGCCAGCAGGGCAGGTGGGCACCCCGAGCAGTACTTC.

The chain joins TRBV7-9 to TRBJ2-3, with 7 nucleotides matching TRBD1. The CDR3 runs to 15 residues. Germline CDR1 reads SEHNR; CDR2 reads FQNEAQ (reference sequence). V lost 1 base and J lost 2; bases outside the gene matches: 3. CDR3 residues: CASSLGTGDTDTQYF. The CDR3 bases are TGTGCCAGCAGCTTAGGGACAGGAGACACAGATACGCAGTATTTT.

The rearrangement links TRBV15 to TRBJ2-3; no firm D call. The ends were cut back, 10 bases at V and 2 bases at J, with 13 bases in the middle. This CDR3 contains 13 residues. The germline CDR1 and CDR2 sequences are LNHNV and YYDKDF (reference sequence). CDR3 protein: CAIPSGNTDTQYF. CDR3 bases: TGTGCCATCCCTAGTGGAAACACAGATACGCAGTATTTT.

This clone has just one count. The chain links TRBV27 to TRBJ1-5, with a possible D match to TRBD1 (6 bases). The CDR3 sequence is 14 residues long. The ends were cut back, 2 bases at V and 4 bases at J, with 9 bases in the middle. The germline CDR1 and CDR2 sequences are MNHEY and SMNVEV (reference sequence). CDR3 sequence (DNA): TGTGCCAGCAGTTTAAAGGGGGATAATCAGCCCCAGCATTTT. Translated, it gives CASSLKGDNQPQHF.

V usage is TRBV5-1 and J usage is TRBJ2-7; D is perhaps TRBD2 (7 bases). Trimming took off 1 base at V and 2 bases at J, with 22 bases between the two ends. Germline values: CDR1 SGHRS, CDR2 YFSETQ. The length of the CDR3 is 18 residues. For the CDR3, the DNA is TGCGCCAGCAGCTTGCTTTGGGATCGGGGGGCCATTACCTACGAGCAGTACTTC. It translates to CASSLLWDRGAITYEQYF.